This paragraph reports one T cell receptor (beta chain). The specificity of this receptor is unknown. The record has no base qualities; no much larger clone is one base away. Explained via the paper, the time point label denotes: baseline before oral tofacitinib. Lesional scalp punch biopsies and peripheral blood were collected from alopecia areata patients. Human scalp biopsies were immediately fixed in PAXgene tissue containers. Library prep was done by the immunoSEQ multiplex PCR assay. RNA was extracted from all samples and reverse transcribed into cDNA as template for TCR sequencing. SuperScript III was used to make first-strand cDNA, primed with a 2:1 mix of oligo-dT and random hexamers. A synthetic immune receptor repertoire was used to gauge amplification bias, and whatever bias remained was removed computationally. Per the original workflow: Raw reads were preprocessed for error removal, and CDR3 was defined according to IMGT conventions as running from the conserved cysteine to phenylalanine. Clonality was computed as 1 minus the Shannon entropy, with the entropy normalized by log2 of the number of productive unique TCRs. Whether scalp clones were CD4 or CD8 was inferred by matching scalp TCRbeta sequences against CD4 and CD8 repertoires sorted from blood. TCRdb took this table from immuneACCESS and kept in-frame rearrangements with V and J called. Such tables lack part of the clones; where checked against another copy, unresolved V genes explain under half of the gap, and the rest is unexplained. V, J and clone size are taken as reported in that table, and D and trimming were inferred from the DNA itself. The sample records 6,500 to 7,500 clones, 64% of which are singletons. Of the sample, about a sixth falls within the top ten clones.

This sample is part of a study of CD8+ T cells in alopecia areata (dated by TCRdb to the late 2010s). Regarding the research as a whole: Treated patients were enrolled in an open-label pilot trial of oral tofacitinib, 5 to 10 mg twice daily, for moderate-to-severe alopecia areata. Biopsies were taken from tofacitinib-treated patients at baseline and again at 4 and 24 weeks into treatment, and several of those patients also had a later scalp biopsy. To study T cell clonal expansion in alopecia areata, the researchers applied high-throughput TCRbeta sequencing to both the C3H/HeJ mouse model and human patients. The RNA source kit depended on sample type: the PAXgene miRNA kit for fixed scalp, the miRNeasy kit for PBMCs, and the RNeasy kit for mouse skin. TCRbeta CDR3 regions were amplified by immunoSEQ multiplex PCR with 35 Vbeta forward and 13 Jbeta reverse primers. Patients received tofacitinib for 6 to 18 months and were then followed off drug for 6 months to check for delayed response and recurrence. Scalp clonality was compared among normal scalp (n=4), patchy alopecia areata scalp (n=8), and alopecia totalis/universalis scalp (n=8). In humans, TCRbeta sequencing was performed on scalp tissue and on sorted CD4+ and CD8+ peripheral blood T cells from healthy controls and from patients with patchy or totalis/universalis alopecia areata. What the study reported, not specific to this receptor: Unlike mouse skin, which is dominated by gammadelta T cells, normal human skin has resident alphabeta T cells that are also sequenced, and this complicates analysis of the scalp TCR repertoire. Compared with mice, TCR sequences shared between patients were less clear, possibly partly because of HLA diversity across the patient population. Lesional scalp, especially in alopecia totalis/universalis, showed higher clonality and more expanded CD8+ clones than normal scalp, suggesting antigenic drive.

The CDR3 holds 16 amino acids from the cysteine to the phenylalanine. Just CDR3 DNA is preserved here, 48 bases in frame from base 1. CDR1 SGHNT and CDR2 YYREEE are derived from the germline V gene (reference sequence). V and J lose 0 bases and 2 bases, and a span of 12 bases separates them. This clonotype originated in a human donor with alopecia areata. Sequenced material: skin, taken at week 0. The chain employs TRBV5-4 and TRBJ2-1; 6 matching bases give a weak D call of TRBD2. Here is the DNA: TGTGCCAGCAGCTTGGCCGGTCCGGGGGCCTACAATGAGCAGTTCTTC. Its product reads: CASSLAGPGAYNEQFF. The CDR3, completed at both ends by the reference TRBV5-4 and TRBJ2-1 genes, gives the full variable domain ETGVTQSPTHLIKTRGQQVTLRCSSQSGHNTVSWYQQALGQGPQFIFQYYREEENGRGNFPPRFSGLQFPNYSSELNVNALELDDSALYLCASSLAGPGAYNEQFFGPGTRLTVL.